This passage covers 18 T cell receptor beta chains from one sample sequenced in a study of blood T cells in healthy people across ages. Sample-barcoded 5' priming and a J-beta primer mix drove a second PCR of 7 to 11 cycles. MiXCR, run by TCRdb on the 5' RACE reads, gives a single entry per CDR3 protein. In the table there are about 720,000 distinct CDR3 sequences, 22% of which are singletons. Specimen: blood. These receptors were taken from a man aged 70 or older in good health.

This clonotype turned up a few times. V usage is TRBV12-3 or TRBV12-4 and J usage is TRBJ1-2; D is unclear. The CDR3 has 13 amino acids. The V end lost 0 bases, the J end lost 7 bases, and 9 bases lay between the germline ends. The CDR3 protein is CASSLAQRRGYTF. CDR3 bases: TGTGCCAGCAGTTTAGCTCAGCGCCGTGGCTACACCTTC.

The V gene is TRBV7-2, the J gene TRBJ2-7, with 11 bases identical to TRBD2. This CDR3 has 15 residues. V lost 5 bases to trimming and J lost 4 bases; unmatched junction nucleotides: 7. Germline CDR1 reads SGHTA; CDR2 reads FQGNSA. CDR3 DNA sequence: TGTGCCAGCAGCGTCATAGCGGGAGGGGAATACGAGCAGTACTTC. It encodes CASSVIAGGEYEQYF.

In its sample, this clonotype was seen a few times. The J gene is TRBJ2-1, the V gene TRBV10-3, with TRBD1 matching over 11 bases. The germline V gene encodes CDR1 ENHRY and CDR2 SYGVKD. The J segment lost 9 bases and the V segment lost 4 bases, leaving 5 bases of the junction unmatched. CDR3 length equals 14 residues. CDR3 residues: CAISAGTGGIEQFF. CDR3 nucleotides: TGTGCCATCAGTGCCGGGACAGGGGGGATTGAGCAGTTCTTC.

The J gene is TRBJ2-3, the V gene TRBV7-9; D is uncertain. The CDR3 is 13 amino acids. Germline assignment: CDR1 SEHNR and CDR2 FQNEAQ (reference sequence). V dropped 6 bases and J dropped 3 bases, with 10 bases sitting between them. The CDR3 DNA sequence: TGTGCCAGCAGGCTGACCCAGACAGATACGCAGTATTTT. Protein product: CASRLTQTDTQYF.

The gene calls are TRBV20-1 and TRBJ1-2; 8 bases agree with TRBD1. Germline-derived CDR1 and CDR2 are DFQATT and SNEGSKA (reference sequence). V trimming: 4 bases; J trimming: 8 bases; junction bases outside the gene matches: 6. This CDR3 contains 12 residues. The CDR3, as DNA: TGCAGTGCTACTAAGGACAGGGCGGGCTACACCTTC. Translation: CSATKDRAGYTF.

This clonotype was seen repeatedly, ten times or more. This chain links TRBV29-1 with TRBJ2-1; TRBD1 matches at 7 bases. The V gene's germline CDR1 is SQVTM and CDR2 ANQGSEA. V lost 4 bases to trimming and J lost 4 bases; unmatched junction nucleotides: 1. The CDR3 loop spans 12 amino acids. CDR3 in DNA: TGCAGCGTTGGGACAGGTTACAATGAGCAGTTCTTC. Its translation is CSVGTGYNEQFF.

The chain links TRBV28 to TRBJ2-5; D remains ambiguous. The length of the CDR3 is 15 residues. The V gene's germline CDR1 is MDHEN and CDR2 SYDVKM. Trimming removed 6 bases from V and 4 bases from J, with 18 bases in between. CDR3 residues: CASSLDSASTETQYF. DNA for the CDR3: TGTGCCAGCAGCCTCGACTCCGCGAGTACAGAGACCCAGTACTTC.

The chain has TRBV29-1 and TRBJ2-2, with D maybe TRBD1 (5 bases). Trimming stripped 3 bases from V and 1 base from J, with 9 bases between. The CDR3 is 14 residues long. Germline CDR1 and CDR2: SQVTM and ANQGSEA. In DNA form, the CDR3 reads TGCAGCGTTGAGCAGGGAAAGAACACCGGGGAGCTGTTTTTT. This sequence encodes CSVEQGKNTGELFF.

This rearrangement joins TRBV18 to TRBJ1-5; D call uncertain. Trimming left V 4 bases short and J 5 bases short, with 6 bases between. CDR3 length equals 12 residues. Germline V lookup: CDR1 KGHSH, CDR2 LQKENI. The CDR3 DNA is TGTGCCAGCTCACTCGAGGATCAGCCCCAGCATTTT. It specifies CASSLEDQPQHF.

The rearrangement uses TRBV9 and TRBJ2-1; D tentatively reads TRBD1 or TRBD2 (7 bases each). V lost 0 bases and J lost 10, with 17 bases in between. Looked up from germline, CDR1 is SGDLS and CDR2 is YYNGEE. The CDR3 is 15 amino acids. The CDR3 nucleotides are TGTGCCAGCAGCGTAGTGGGCAGGGGGGGTGTGGAGCAGTTCTTC. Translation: CASSVVGRGGVEQFF.

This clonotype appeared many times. The CDR3 DNA reads TGTGCCAGCAGCCTCCTAACGGGTGGAACAGATACGCAGTATTTT. Its translation: CASSLLTGGTDTQYF. The chain has TRBV14 and TRBJ2-3; D is ambiguous. The CDR3 has 15 amino acids. Germline V gene data show CDR1 as SGHDN and CDR2 as FVKESK. Trimming shortened V by 4 bases and J by 3 bases, and 14 bases separated the two germline ends.

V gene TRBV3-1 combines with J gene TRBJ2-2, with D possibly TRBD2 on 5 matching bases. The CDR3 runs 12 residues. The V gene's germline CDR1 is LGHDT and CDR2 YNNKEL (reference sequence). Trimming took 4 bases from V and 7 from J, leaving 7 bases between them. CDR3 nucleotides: TGTGCCAGCAGCCTCCGGGGCGGGGAGCTGTTTTTT. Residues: CASSLRGGELFF.

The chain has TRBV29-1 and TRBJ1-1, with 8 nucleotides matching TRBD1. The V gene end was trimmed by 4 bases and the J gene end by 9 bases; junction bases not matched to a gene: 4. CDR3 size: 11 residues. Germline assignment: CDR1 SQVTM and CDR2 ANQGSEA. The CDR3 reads CSVVGQGKAFF. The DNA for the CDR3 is TGCAGCGTTGTCGGACAGGGCAAAGCTTTCTTT.

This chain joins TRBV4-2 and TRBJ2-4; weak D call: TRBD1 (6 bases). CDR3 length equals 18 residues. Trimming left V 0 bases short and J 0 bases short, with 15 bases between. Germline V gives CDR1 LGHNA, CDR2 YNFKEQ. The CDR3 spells CASSQDLRGPLAKNIQYF. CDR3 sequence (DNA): TGTGCCAGCAGCCAAGATCTCAGGGGACCACTAGCCAAAAACATTCAGTACTTC.

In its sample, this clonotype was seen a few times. The CDR3 loop reads CASSGLWTGELFF. DNA of the CDR3: TGTGCCAGCAGCGGCTTGTGGACCGGGGAGCTGTTTTTT. The V call is TRBV14, the J call TRBJ2-2; D call uncertain. This CDR3 comprises 13 residues. CDR1 and CDR2 (germline): SGHDN, FVKESK. V lost 5 bases, J lost 5 bases, and 9 bases lay in between. The variable domain in full, completed from reference TRBV14 and TRBJ2-2, reads EAGVTQFPSHSVIEKGQTVTLRCDPISGHDNLYWYRRVMGKEIKFLLHFVKESKQDESGMPNNRFLAERTGGTYSTLKVQPAELEDSGVYFCASSGLWTGELFFGEGSRLTVL.

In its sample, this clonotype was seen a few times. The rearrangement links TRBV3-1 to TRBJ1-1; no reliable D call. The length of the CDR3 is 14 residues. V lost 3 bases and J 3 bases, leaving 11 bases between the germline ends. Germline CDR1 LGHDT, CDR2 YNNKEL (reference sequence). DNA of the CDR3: TGTGCCAGCAGCCAGCGGGTCGGGGACACTGAAGCTTTCTTT. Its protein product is CASSQRVGDTEAFF.

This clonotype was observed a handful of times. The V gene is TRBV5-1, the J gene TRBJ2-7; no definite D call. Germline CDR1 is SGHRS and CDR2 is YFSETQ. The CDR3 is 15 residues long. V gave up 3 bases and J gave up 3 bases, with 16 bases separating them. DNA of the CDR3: TGCGCCAGCAGCTCCGAATACGGGTTGGACTACGAGCAGTACTTC. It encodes CASSSEYGLDYEQYF.

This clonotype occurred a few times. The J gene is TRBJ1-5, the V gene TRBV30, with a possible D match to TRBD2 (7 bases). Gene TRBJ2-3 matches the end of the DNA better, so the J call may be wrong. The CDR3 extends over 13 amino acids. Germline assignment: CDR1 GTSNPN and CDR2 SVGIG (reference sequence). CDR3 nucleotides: TGTGCCTGGAGTGGGGGGGGCAATCAGCCCCAGTATTTT. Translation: CAWSGGGNQPQYF.